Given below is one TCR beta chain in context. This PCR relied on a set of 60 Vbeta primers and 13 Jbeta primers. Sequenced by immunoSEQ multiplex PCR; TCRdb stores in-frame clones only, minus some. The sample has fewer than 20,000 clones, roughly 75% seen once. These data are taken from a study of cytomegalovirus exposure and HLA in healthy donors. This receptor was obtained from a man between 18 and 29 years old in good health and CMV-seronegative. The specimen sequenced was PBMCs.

Here the CDR3 DNA reads TGTGCTAGTGGTCCCGACAGGATTATTACCTTC. It encodes CASGPDRIITF. The chain joins TRBV12-5 to TRBJ1-2, with a possible D match to TRBD1 (6 bases). Per the germline V gene, CDR1 is LGHNT and CDR2 is FRNRAP. This CDR3 spans 11 amino acids. V dropped 5 bases and J dropped 14 bases, with 15 bases sitting between them.